This TCR beta chain was sequenced during a study of CD8+ T cells in alopecia areata. Investigators isolated RNA and reverse transcribed it into cDNA to act as the sequencing template. Sequencing used immunoSEQ multiplex PCR; TCRdb keeps in-frame clones, though not all of them. The sample holds 170,000 or so clones, 63% seen once. CDR1 is SGHDT and CDR2 is YYEEEE in the germline V gene. The CDR3 covers 15 residues. Trimming took off 1 base at V and 1 base at J, with 11 bases between the two ends. Isolation of CD4+ and CD8+ T cells from PBMCs was achieved by sorting. The chain has TRBV5-6 and TRBJ2-5; D is unresolved. Sequenced here: CD4+ T cells sorted from blood, sampled at week 0. This TCR was recovered from a human donor with alopecia areata. This chain's CDR3 is CASSLLGRSQETQYF. CDR3 bases: TGTGCCAGCAGCTTGCTCGGCAGGAGCCAAGAGACCCAGTACTTC.